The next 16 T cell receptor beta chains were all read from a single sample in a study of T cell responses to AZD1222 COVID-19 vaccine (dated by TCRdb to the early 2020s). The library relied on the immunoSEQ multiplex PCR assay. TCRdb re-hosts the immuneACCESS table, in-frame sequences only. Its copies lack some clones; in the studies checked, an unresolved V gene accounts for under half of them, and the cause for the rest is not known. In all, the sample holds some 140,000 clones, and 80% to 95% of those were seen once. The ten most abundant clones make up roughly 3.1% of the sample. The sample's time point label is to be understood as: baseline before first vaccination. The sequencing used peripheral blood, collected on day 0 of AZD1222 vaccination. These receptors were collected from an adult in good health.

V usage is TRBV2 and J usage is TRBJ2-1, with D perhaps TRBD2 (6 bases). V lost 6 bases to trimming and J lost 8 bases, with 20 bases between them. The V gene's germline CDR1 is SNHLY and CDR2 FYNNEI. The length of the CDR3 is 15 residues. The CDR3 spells CASRDRDSPWDEQFF. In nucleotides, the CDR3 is TGTGCCAGCAGGGACCGGGACTCCCCGTGGGATGAGCAGTTCTTC. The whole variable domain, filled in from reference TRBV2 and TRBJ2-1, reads EPEVTQTPSHQVTQMGQEVILRCVPISNHLYFYWYRQILGQKVEFLVSFYNNEISEKSEIFDDQFSVERPDGSNFTLKIRSTKLEDSAMYFCASRDRDSPWDEQFFGPGTRLTVL.

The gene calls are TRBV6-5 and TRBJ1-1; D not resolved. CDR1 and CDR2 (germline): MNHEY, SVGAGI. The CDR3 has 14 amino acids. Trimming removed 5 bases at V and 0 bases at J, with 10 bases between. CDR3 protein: CASSPQRVNTEAFF. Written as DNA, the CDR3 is TGTGCCAGCAGTCCCCAAAGGGTGAACACTGAAGCTTTCTTT.

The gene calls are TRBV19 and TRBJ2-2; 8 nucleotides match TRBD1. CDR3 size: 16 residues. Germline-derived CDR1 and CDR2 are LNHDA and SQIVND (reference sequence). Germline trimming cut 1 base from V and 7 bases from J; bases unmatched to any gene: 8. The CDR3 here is CASSIVSTGGIGELFF. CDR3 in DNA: TGTGCCAGTAGTATAGTTAGCACAGGGGGTATCGGGGAGCTGTTTTTT. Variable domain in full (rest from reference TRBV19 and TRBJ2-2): DGGITQSPKYLFRKEGQNVTLSCEQNLNHDAMYWYRQDPGQGLRLIYYSQIVNDFQKGDIAEGYSVSREKKESFPLTVTSAQKNPTAFYLCASSIVSTGGIGELFFGEGSRLTVL.

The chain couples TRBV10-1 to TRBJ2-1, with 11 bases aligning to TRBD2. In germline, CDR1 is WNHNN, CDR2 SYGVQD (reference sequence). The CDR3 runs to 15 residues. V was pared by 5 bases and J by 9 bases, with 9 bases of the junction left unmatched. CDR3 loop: CASSLLAGVSGEQFF. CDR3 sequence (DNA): TGCGCCAGCAGTCTACTAGCGGGAGTAAGTGGTGAGCAGTTCTTC.

The CDR3 region has the DNA TGTGCCACCAGCAGAGATAATCGGGACTACAATGAGCAGTTCTTC. Encoded protein: CATSRDNRDYNEQFF. The V gene is TRBV15, the J gene TRBJ2-1; D might be TRBD2 (5 bases). Trimming took off 0 bases at V and 3 bases at J, with 9 bases between the two ends. The germline gives CDR1 LNHNV, CDR2 YYDKDF (reference sequence). CDR3 length: 15 amino acids.

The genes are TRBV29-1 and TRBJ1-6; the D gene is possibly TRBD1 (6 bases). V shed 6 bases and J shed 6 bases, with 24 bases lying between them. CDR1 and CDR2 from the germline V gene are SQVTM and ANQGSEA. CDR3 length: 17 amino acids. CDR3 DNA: TGCAGCGTCGCTGTGACCGACAGGTCTGATACTAATTCACCCCTCCACTTT. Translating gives CSVAVTDRSDTNSPLHF.

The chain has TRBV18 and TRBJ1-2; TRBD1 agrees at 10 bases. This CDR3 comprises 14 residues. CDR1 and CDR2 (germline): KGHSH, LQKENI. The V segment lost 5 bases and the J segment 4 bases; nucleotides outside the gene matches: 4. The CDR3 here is CASSADRGLYGYTF. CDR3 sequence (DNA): TGTGCCAGCTCAGCAGACAGGGGGCTCTATGGCTACACCTTC.

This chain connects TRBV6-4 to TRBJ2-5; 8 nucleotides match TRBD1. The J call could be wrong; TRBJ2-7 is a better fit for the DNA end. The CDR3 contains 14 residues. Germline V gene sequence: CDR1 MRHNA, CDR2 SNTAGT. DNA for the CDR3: TGTGCCAGCAGTGGAGGACAGGGTAGCTACGAGCAGTACTTC. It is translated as CASSGGQGSYEQYF.

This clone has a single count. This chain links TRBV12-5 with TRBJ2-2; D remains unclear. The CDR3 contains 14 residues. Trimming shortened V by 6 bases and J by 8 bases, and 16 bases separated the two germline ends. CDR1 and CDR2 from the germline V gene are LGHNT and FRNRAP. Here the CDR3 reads CASGPSGLVGELFF. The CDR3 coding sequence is TGTGCTAGTGGGCCTTCAGGCTTAGTAGGGGAGCTGTTTTTT.

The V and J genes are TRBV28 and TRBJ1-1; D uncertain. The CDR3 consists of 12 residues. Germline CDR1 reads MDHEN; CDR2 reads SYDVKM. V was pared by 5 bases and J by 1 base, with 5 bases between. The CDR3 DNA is TGTGCCAGCAGTCGACGGAACACTGAAGCTTTCTTT. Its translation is CASSRRNTEAFF.

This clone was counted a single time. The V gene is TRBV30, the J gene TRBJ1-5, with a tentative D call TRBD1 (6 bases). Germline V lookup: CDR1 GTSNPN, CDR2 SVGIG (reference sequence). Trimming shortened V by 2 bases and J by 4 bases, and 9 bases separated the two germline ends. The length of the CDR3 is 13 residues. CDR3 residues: CAWSIQGNQPQHF. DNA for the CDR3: TGTGCCTGGAGTATCCAGGGGAATCAGCCCCAGCATTTT.

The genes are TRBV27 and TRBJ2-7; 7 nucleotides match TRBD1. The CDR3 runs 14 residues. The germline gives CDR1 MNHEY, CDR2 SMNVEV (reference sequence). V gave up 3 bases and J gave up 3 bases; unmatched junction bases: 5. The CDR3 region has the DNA TGTGCCAGCAGTTTCCGGGACAGAGACTACGAGCAGTACTTC. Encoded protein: CASSFRDRDYEQYF.

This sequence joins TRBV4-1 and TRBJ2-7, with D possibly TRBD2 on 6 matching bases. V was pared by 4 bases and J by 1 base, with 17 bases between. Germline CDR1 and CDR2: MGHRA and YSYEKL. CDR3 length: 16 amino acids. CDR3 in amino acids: CASSPIQRVKSYEQYF. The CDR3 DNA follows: TGCGCCAGCAGCCCGATCCAGCGGGTGAAGTCCTACGAGCAGTACTTC.

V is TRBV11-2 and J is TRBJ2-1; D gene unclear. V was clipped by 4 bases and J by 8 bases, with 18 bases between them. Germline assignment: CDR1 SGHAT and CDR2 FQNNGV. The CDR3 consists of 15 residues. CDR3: CASSSLVQPGDEQFF. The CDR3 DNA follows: TGTGCCAGCAGCTCCCTGGTTCAGCCGGGCGATGAGCAGTTCTTC.

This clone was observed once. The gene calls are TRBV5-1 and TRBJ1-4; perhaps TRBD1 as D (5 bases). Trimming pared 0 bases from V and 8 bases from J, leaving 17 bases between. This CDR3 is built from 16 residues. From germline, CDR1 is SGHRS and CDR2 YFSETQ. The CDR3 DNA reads TGCGCCAGCAGCTTGGCCGGGGGAAACAGCCAAGAAAAACTGTTTTTT. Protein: CASSLAGGNSQEKLFF.

CDR3 protein: CSASSGMRSYEQYF. The CDR3 DNA reads TGCAGTGCTAGTTCCGGAATGCGATCCTACGAGCAGTACTTC. The chain has TRBV20-1 and TRBJ2-7; D uncertain. The CDR3 length is 14 residues. The germline CDR1 and CDR2 sequences are DFQATT and SNEGSKA (reference sequence). The V and J ends lost 3 bases and 1 base respectively, with 13 bases between them.